The next 32 T cell receptor beta chains were all read from a single sample in a study of T cell responses to AZD1222 COVID-19 vaccine. Assay used: immunoSEQ multiplex PCR; TCRdb lists only in-frame clones, some missing. This sample has about 120,000 clones, with 70% to 90% found just once. The source material was peripheral blood, sampled on day 0 of AZD1222 vaccination. The receptors stem from an adult in good health.

The genes are TRBV20-1 and TRBJ2-1; TRBD2 agrees at 8 bases. Germline CDR1 DFQATT, CDR2 SNEGSKA (reference sequence). V lost 3 bases to trimming and J lost 10 bases; unmatched junction nucleotides: 11. CDR3 length: 14 residues. The CDR3 loop reads CSASPGTRVNEQFF. The CDR3 DNA reads TGCAGTGCTAGTCCCGGGACTAGAGTAAACGAGCAGTTCTTC.

This chain connects TRBV7-9 to TRBJ1-6; a weak D match, TRBD1 (5 bases). Germline values: CDR1 SEHNR, CDR2 FQNEAQ (reference sequence). The V end lost 4 bases, the J end lost 9 bases, and 22 bases lay between the germline ends. This CDR3 contains 17 residues. CDR3 loop: CASSSNPPGPSGSPLHF. The CDR3 region has the DNA TGTGCCAGCAGCTCCAATCCTCCGGGACCCTCGGGTTCACCCCTCCACTTT.

The chain has TRBV19 and TRBJ2-2; 10 bases match TRBD2. The length of the CDR3 is 18 residues. Looked up from germline, CDR1 is LNHDA and CDR2 is SQIVND (reference sequence). The V and J ends lost 2 bases and 1 base, in that order; junction bases with no gene match: 7. The DNA of the CDR3 is TGTGCCAGTAGTATATCACCGGGACTAGCGATGAACACCGGGGAGCTGTTTTTT. The encoded protein is CASSISPGLAMNTGELFF.

This clone was seen once. The V and J genes are TRBV6-2 or TRBV6-3 and TRBJ1-2, with D uncertain. CDR1 MNHEY and CDR2 SVGEGT come from the germline V gene. The CDR3 has 15 residues. The ends were cut back, 0 bases at V and 8 bases at J, with 16 bases in the middle. The DNA of the CDR3 is TGTGCCAGCAGTTACTCGATGGGGAGGGTATCCGGCTACACCTTC. This codes for CASSYSMGRVSGYTF.

The rearrangement joins TRBV15 to TRBJ1-2, with TRBD1 matching 12 bases. There are 15 residues in the CDR3. Germline trimming cut 0 bases from V and 7 bases from J; bases unmatched to any gene: 3. Germline V CDR1 and CDR2: LNHNV, YYDKDF (reference sequence). In DNA form, the CDR3 reads TGTGCCACCAGCAGAGACGGGACAGGGGGCTTTGGCTACACCTTC. Encoded protein: CATSRDGTGGFGYTF.

V is TRBV18 and J is TRBJ2-7; tentatively, D is TRBD2 (5 bases). The CDR3 length is 14 residues. The V gene's germline CDR1 is KGHSH and CDR2 LQKENI. V was cut by 3 bases and J by 5 bases, with 14 bases left in between. CDR3 coding DNA: TGTGCCAGCTCACCTAGGCCCGGGGAAGACGAGCAGTACTTC. Its translation is CASSPRPGEDEQYF.

The chain recombines TRBV19 with TRBJ1-5; D is undetermined. V lost 5 bases to trimming and J lost 7 bases, with 18 bases between them. The CDR3 length is 15 residues. Germline assignment: CDR1 LNHDA and CDR2 SQIVND (reference sequence). CDR3 sequence: CASSFSLLHGQPQHF. CDR3 bases: TGTGCCAGTAGTTTTTCCCTCCTTCATGGCCAGCCCCAGCATTTT.

The chain combines TRBV11-2 with TRBJ2-2; D call uncertain. The V gene's germline CDR1 is SGHAT and CDR2 FQNNGV. This CDR3 contains 13 residues. Trimming cost V 4 bases and J 5 bases, with 8 bases left between them. The CDR3 coding sequence is TGTGCCAGCAGCTCTCTGGGTACCGGGGAGCTGTTTTTT. Protein sequence: CASSSLGTGELFF.

The chain is built from TRBV6-1 and TRBJ2-7; D not certain. Germline loops: CDR1 MNHNS, CDR2 SASEGT. This CDR3 is built from 15 residues. Trimming took 1 base from V and 0 from J, leaving 10 bases between them. The chain's CDR3 is CASSEEIINSYEQYF. The CDR3 coding sequence is TGTGCCAGCAGTGAAGAAATTATAAACTCCTACGAGCAGTACTTC.

V usage is TRBV5-4 and J usage is TRBJ2-2; D perhaps matches TRBD2 (5 bases). The V gene's germline CDR1 is SGHNT and CDR2 YYREEE (reference sequence). V was cut by 1 base and J by 4 bases, with 8 bases left in between. The CDR3 extends over 14 amino acids. DNA for the CDR3: TGTGCCAGCAGCTTGACTAGTCGCACCGGGGAGCTGTTTTTT. Translating it yields CASSLTSRTGELFF.

The chain combines TRBV25-1 with TRBJ2-7; 7 nucleotides match TRBD2. This CDR3 spans 13 amino acids. J was trimmed by 4 bases and V by 4 bases; bases with no gene match: 4. CDR1 MGHDK and CDR2 SYGVNS come from the germline V gene. CDR3 nucleotides: TGTGCCAGCAGTGTCGGGGGGAGGTACGAGCAGTACTTC. Protein: CASSVGGRYEQYF.

V gene TRBV12-5 combines with J gene TRBJ2-2; D remains ambiguous. Germline CDR1 LGHNT, CDR2 FRNRAP. Deletions cut 7 bases from V and 0 bases from J, with 15 bases between. This CDR3 spans 16 amino acids. CDR3 bases: TGTGCTAGTGCTGAGGCAGAAGCTTCGAACACCGGGGAGCTGTTTTTT. Translated: CASAEAEASNTGELFF.

CDR3 amino acids: CASGTGMSNQPQHF. The CDR3 nucleotides are TGTGCCAGCGGGACAGGGATGAGCAATCAGCCCCAGCATTTT. This chain uses TRBV19 with TRBJ1-5, with TRBD1 matching over 9 bases. The CDR3 extends over 14 amino acids. Unmatched junction bases numbered 4, after V lost 9 bases and J lost 1 base. Germline CDR1 reads LNHDA; CDR2 reads SQIVND (reference sequence).

The V gene is TRBV10-1, the J gene TRBJ2-7; D is unclear. Trimming pared 5 bases from V and 1 base from J, leaving 9 bases between. The germline CDR1 and CDR2 sequences are WNHNN and SYGVQD (reference sequence). The length of the CDR3 is 13 residues. CDR3: CASSSGPSYEQYF. In nucleotides, the CDR3 is TGCGCCAGCAGTTCTGGTCCATCCTACGAGCAGTACTTC.

This sequence joins TRBV6-5 and TRBJ1-1; D not certain. The V end was cut by 0 bases, the J end by 4 bases, with 9 bases between. Germline V gene lookup returns CDR1 MNHEY and CDR2 SVGAGI. CDR3 length equals 14 residues. In DNA, the CDR3 is TGTGCCAGCAGTTACTCCTTCCTAGTCACTGAAGCTTTCTTT. This gives the protein CASSYSFLVTEAFF.

This clone was seen a handful of times. The chain carries TRBV7-2 and TRBJ2-1; D is possibly TRBD1 or TRBD2 (5 bases each). Germline V CDR1 and CDR2: SGHTA, FQGNSA. This CDR3 is 12 amino acids long. Trimming stripped 6 bases from V and 11 bases from J, with 14 bases between. The CDR3 loop is CASRAGTDKQFF. CDR3 nucleotide sequence: TGTGCCAGCAGGGCCGGGACGGATAAGCAGTTCTTC.

The V call is TRBV28, the J call TRBJ2-5, with 7 bases fitting TRBD1. CDR3 length: 17 residues. With V trimmed by 3 bases and J by 0 bases, 10 bases remained unmatched. Germline V lookup: CDR1 MDHEN, CDR2 SYDVKM. The CDR3 nucleotides read TGTGCCAGCAGTTTGATATGGGCACAGGGGAACCAAGAGACCCAGTACTTC. It yields the protein CASSLIWAQGNQETQYF.

The CDR3 is CASSFGPGANYGYTF. Written as DNA, the CDR3 is TGTGCCAGCAGCTTTGGGCCAGGAGCTAACTATGGCTACACCTTC. This chain connects TRBV7-9 to TRBJ1-2; D is uncertain. The CDR3 totals 15 residues. The germline V and J ends were trimmed by 3 bases and 0 bases, with 11 bases remaining between them. Germline lookup yields CDR1 SEHNR and CDR2 FQNEAQ (reference sequence).

The V call is TRBV27, the J call TRBJ1-4; D is possibly TRBD1 (6 bases). The CDR3 length is 16 residues. The germline V gene encodes CDR1 MNHEY and CDR2 SMNVEV (reference sequence). Trimming removed 9 bases from V and 6 bases from J, with 23 bases in between. CDR3 amino acids: CARGRGGGRAYEKLFF. For the CDR3, the DNA is TGTGCCAGAGGGCGAGGGGGGGGCAGAGCATATGAAAAACTGTTTTTT.

The V call is TRBV2, the J call TRBJ1-3, with 7 bases that match TRBD1. The CDR3 consists of 15 residues. The ends lost 6 bases at V and 0 bases at J; junction bases unmatched: 5. Germline values: CDR1 SNHLY, CDR2 FYNNEI. CDR3 nucleotide sequence: TGTGCCAGCAGCCAGGGGGGGAGCTCTGGAAACACCATATATTTT. Its translation is CASSQGGSSGNTIYF.

This chain links TRBV2 with TRBJ1-6, with 7 bases fitting TRBD1. The CDR3 extends over 15 amino acids. Germline V lookup: CDR1 SNHLY, CDR2 FYNNEI. Trimming took 6 bases from V and 7 from J; bases not matched to a gene: 9. The chain's CDR3 is CASRERTGGNSPLHF. CDR3 coding DNA: TGTGCCAGCAGGGAAAGGACAGGTGGGAATTCACCCCTCCACTTT.

In this sample, this clone turned up once. V gene TRBV9 combines with J gene TRBJ1-6; D is undetermined. Germline V lookup: CDR1 SGDLS, CDR2 YYNGEE. V lost 4 bases to trimming and J lost 9 bases, with 14 bases between them. The CDR3 extends over 14 amino acids. The CDR3 nucleotides read TGTGCCAGCAGCATTGGACCAGATGGTTCACCCCTCCACTTT. It codes for CASSIGPDGSPLHF. Filled out from reference TRBV9 and TRBJ1-6, the complete variable domain reads DSGVTQTPKHLITATGQRVTLRCSPRSGDLSVYWYQQSLDQGLQFLIQYYNGEERAKGNILERFSAQQFPDLHSELNLSSLELGDSALYFCASSIGPDGSPLHFGNGTRLTVT.

This rearrangement joins TRBV30 to TRBJ1-6, with D possibly TRBD1 on 5 matching bases. The CDR3 is made up of 11 amino acids. The germline CDR1 and CDR2 sequences are GTSNPN and SVGIG (reference sequence). Trimming pared 4 bases from V and 13 bases from J, leaving 11 bases between. The CDR3 sequence: CAWKIGGPLHF. CDR3 DNA sequence: TGTGCCTGGAAAATTGGGGGGCCCCTCCACTTT. Using reference TRBV30 and TRBJ1-6 for the parts outside the CDR3, the full variable domain is SQTIHQWPATLVQPVGSPLSLECTVEGTSNPNLYWYRQAAGRGLQLLFYSVGIGQISSEVPQNLSASRPQDRQFILSSKKLLLSDSGFYLCAWKIGGPLHFGNGTRLTVT.

The chain carries TRBV10-3 and TRBJ2-3; 8 bases agree with TRBD2. The germline V gene has CDR1 ENHRY and CDR2 SYGVKD. V shed 10 bases, J shed 6 bases, and the junction held 12 bases outside the gene matches. The CDR3 has 14 residues. CDR3 bases: TGTGCCACCCGGGGGTCGGGGGGGATGGATACGCAGTATTTT. It is translated as CATRGSGGMDTQYF.

This chain uses TRBV7-3 with TRBJ1-1; 11 bases agree with TRBD1. This CDR3 has 14 amino acids. Germline CDR1 reads SGHTA; CDR2 reads FQGTGA. With V trimmed by 5 bases and J by 7 bases, 6 bases remained unmatched. The CDR3: CASSTSGTGGEAFF. CDR3 coding DNA: TGTGCCAGCAGCACCTCCGGGACAGGGGGTGAAGCTTTCTTT. Full variable domain (remainder filled in from reference TRBV7-3 and TRBJ1-1): GAGVSQTPSNKVTEKGKYVELRCDPISGHTALYWYRQSLGQGPEFLIYFQGTGAADDSGLPNDRFFAVRPEGSVSTLKIQRTERGDSAVYLCASSTSGTGGEAFFGQGTRLTVV.

The V call is TRBV27, the J call TRBJ1-1, with no clear D. V was clipped by 1 base and J by 0 bases, with 9 bases between them. Per the germline V gene, CDR1 is MNHEY and CDR2 is SMNVEV (reference sequence). The length of the CDR3 is 15 residues. CDR3 region: CASSLFRYMNTEAFF. CDR3 nucleotide sequence: TGTGCCAGCAGTTTATTTCGGTACATGAACACTGAAGCTTTCTTT.

The chain uses TRBV5-1 and TRBJ1-1; tentative D call: TRBD1 (6 bases). CDR1 is SGHRS and CDR2 is YFSETQ in the germline V gene. CDR3 length: 13 amino acids. With 4 bases removed from V and 5 bases from J, the gap between germline ends came to 12 bases. DNA of the CDR3: TGCGCCAGCAGCCTCAACAGGGTGACTGAAGCTTTCTTT. This encodes CASSLNRVTEAFF.

The rearrangement uses TRBV7-6 and TRBJ2-1, with 9 bases identical to TRBD2. This CDR3 has 16 residues. Trimming cost V 1 base and J 3 bases; bases outside gene matches: 4. The germline V gene has CDR1 SGHVS and CDR2 FNYEAQ. The CDR3 sequence: CASSLGLAGYYNEQFF. The DNA for the CDR3 is TGTGCCAGCAGCTTAGGGCTAGCGGGATACTACAATGAGCAGTTCTTC.

The chain recombines TRBV5-1 with TRBJ1-5; 7 nucleotides line up with TRBD1. V lost 4 bases and J lost 3; bases outside the gene matches: 4. CDR1 and CDR2 (germline): SGHRS, YFSETQ. The CDR3 length is 14 residues. The CDR3 reads CASSPGTDNQPQHF. In DNA form, the CDR3 reads TGCGCCAGCAGCCCCGGGACAGACAATCAGCCCCAGCATTTT.

V usage is TRBV19 and J usage is TRBJ1-1; maybe TRBD1 (6 bases). Germline CDR1 and CDR2: LNHDA and SQIVND (reference sequence). This CDR3 region has 18 residues. The V end was cut by 3 bases, the J end by 4 bases, with 24 bases between. The CDR3 region is CASSIPLSFGGGSTEAFF. The CDR3 region has the DNA TGTGCCAGTAGTATTCCTCTGTCTTTCGGGGGCGGGAGCACTGAAGCTTTCTTT. Complete variable domain (other parts from reference TRBV19 and TRBJ1-1): DGGITQSPKYLFRKEGQNVTLSCEQNLNHDAMYWYRQDPGQGLRLIYYSQIVNDFQKGDIAEGYSVSREKKESFPLTVTSAQKNPTAFYLCASSIPLSFGGGSTEAFFGQGTRLTVV.

This chain links TRBV7-9 with TRBJ2-1; 8 positions agree with TRBD2. CDR3 length: 15 amino acids. Germline CDR1 and CDR2: SEHNR and FQNEAQ (reference sequence). The V gene end was trimmed by 5 bases and the J gene end by 6 bases; junction bases not matched to a gene: 9. The CDR3 loop reads CASSKIAGLGNEQFF. The CDR3 DNA follows: TGTGCCAGCAGCAAAATAGCGGGATTGGGCAATGAGCAGTTCTTC.

The chain couples TRBV24-1 to TRBJ1-1, with D unclear. V was cut by 1 base and J by 11 bases, with 16 bases left in between. Germline CDR1 is KGHDR and CDR2 is SFDVKD. This CDR3 is built from 14 residues. CDR3 region: CATSDFGTRAGAFF. The CDR3, as DNA: TGTGCCACCAGTGATTTTGGTACCCGCGCGGGGGCTTTCTTT.